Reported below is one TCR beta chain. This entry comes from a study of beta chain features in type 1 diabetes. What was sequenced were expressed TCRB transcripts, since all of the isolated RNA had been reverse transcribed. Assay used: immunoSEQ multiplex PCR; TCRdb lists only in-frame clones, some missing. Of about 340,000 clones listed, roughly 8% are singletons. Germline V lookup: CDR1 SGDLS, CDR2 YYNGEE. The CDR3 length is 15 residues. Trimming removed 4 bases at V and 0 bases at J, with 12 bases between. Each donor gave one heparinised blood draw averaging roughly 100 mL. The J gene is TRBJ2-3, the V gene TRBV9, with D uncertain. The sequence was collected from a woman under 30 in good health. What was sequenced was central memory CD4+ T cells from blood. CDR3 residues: CASSSRFTSTDTQYF. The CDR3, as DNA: TGTGCCAGCAGCAGTCGGTTCACTAGCACAGATACGCAGTATTTT.